This T cell receptor (beta chain) came from a study of cytomegalovirus exposure and HLA in healthy donors (dated by TCRdb to 2017 to 2019). With respect to the entire study: In an earlier analysis of some 610 of the donors, less than 350 Gb of sequence data and some 120 million unique TCR beta sequences from roughly 200 million T cells were reported. The study used immunosequencing to profile the T cell repertoires of hundreds of subjects and linked those repertoires to cytomegalovirus serostatus. Among about 400 genotyped donors of the cohort, an average of about 240,000 unique TCR beta nucleotide sequences was sequenced per donor, of which roughly 18% were non-productive. Typing coverage differed by locus: A, B, C, DRB1 and DQB1 were typed in roughly 620-630 donors, DQA1 in 522, DPA1 in around 600, and DPB1 in 400 to 480. In a later genetic analysis, genome-wide SNP genotypes for about three fifths of the 666 donors were used, and that subset was treated as a discovery cohort. In a later analysis, previously published TCR beta repertoires from 550 to 750 donors were re-analyzed and high-resolution HLA genotyping was added so that TCR occurrence patterns could be studied. Roughly 300 gigabases of sequencing data and tens of millions of unique TCR sequences made up an early release that covered nearly 650 HLA-typed donors. Class I and class II HLA loci were covered by the typing at four-digit resolution. In the later analysis, no new phenotypic data were used to find candidate immune exposures; instead, reliance was placed on TCR beta sequences and their occurrence across donors. The aim of the study was to test whether cataloging public T cell receptors could identify signatures of past pathogen exposure. Four to six DR-DQ haplotypes were handled as single units for association and clustering, since linkage in the cohort was strong. All discovery cohort repertoires had been generated using a single sequencing platform. To decide whether each TCR beta V gene segment behaved as functional or pseudogenic, an earlier analysis of some 580 of the donors relied on high-throughput TCR beta sequencing. The study combined high-throughput TCR immunosequencing, statistical association of individual TCRs with disease status, and machine learning to predict cytomegalovirus infection status. Alongside the repertoire data, information on donor age, sex, ethnicity and CMV serostatus was compiled. In addition to the first cohort of 650 to 800 subjects, a separate validation cohort of 130 or so different subjects was used. Among the approximately 400 genotyped donors, approximately 77% belonged to the genetic ancestry cluster associated with self-reported Caucasian donors.

The cohort comprised some 680 healthy bone marrow donors. At the time of sampling, all cohort members were nominally healthy, though unrecorded immune exposures were likely present. CMV serostatus was recorded as positive for around 300 and negative for about 50% of the roughly 670 cohort members, whereas no CMV serostatus was recorded for the donor in question. Each donor provided a peripheral blood sample, and peripheral blood mononuclear cells were used for TCR beta sequencing. The Qiagen DNeasy Blood Extraction Kit was used to extract genomic DNA from the blood cell samples. The CDR1 and CDR2 encoded by the germline V gene (reference sequence) are SGHNT and YYREEE. V and J are truncated by 4 bases and 6 bases respectively, leaving an intervening sequence of 16 bases. Inclusive of the bounding cysteine and phenylalanine, the CDR3 is 14 residues long. The CDR3 DNA has 42 bases and is translated from base 1.

Receptors were amplified or captured by the immunoSEQ multiplex PCR assay. For the multiplex PCR, a mixture combining 60 forward primers for TCR Vbeta segments and 13 reverse primers for TCR Jbeta segments was used. Amplification of the CDR3 region of rearranged TCR beta genes was performed with a multiplex PCR assay on genomic DNA. The Illumina HiSeq System was used to sequence the amplified TCR beta libraries as 87-base-pair reads. Per the original workflow: In a later analysis, 77 million or so unique TCR beta chains were counted across the 650 to 700 repertoires, and some 10 million of these chains were shared by at least two donors. To remove PCR and sequencing errors, raw reads were error-corrected and collapsed into unique sequences using a nearest-neighbor algorithm that merged closely related sequences. Alignment of CDR3 sequences to IMGT reference sequences was used to assign V, D and J gene segments. Each retained sequence needed at least a six-nucleotide match to both a V gene segment and a J gene segment. Rearrangements were called productive when the CDR3 lacked stop codons and stayed in frame with V and J; all others were non-productive. CDR3 was defined by IMGT convention, running from the second conserved V-encoded cysteine to the conserved J-encoded phenylalanine. In an earlier analysis of roughly 580 of the donors, sequences lacking an unambiguous match to a single V gene segment were excluded. In an earlier analysis of 587 of the donors, a V segment was called functional when productive rearrangements were above 56.7%, and segregating when the standard deviation between donors exceeded 5%. To diagnose cytomegalovirus status from the catalog of TCR beta chain sequences, a statistical classification framework was built. V and J gene assignment, in a later analysis, came from comparing TCR nucleotide sequences with IMGT/GENE-DB human TR gene sequences. A later analysis assigned CDR3 sequences and most-parsimonious VDJ recombination scenarios with the TCRdist pipeline. A later analysis defined each TCR beta chain by its CDR3 amino acid sequence plus V-gene family, and excluded reads lacking a unique V-gene family. To address suspected cross-contamination and a sequencing artifact, a later analysis removed a few hundred highly shared, low-generation-probability nucleotide sequences. In a later analysis, a clonal expansion index was calculated for each public chain from normalized within-repertoire ranks of inferred template counts. A later analysis computed generation probabilities with a VDJ recombination model fitted to out-of-frame rearrangements, and checked the results against IGoR. In a later analysis, hypergeometric tests were used to score TCR-TCR, TCR-HLA and TCR-CMV co-occurrence, with a repertoire-size bias correction applied to TCR pairs. A later analysis estimated false discovery rates by permuting HLA or CMV assignments 20 times. In a later analysis, co-occurring TCRs were grouped with DBSCAN, and TCRdist sequence similarity was added when clustering was performed within HLA-allele-positive subsets. For co-occurrence clustering, repertoires with fewer than 30,000 or more than 120,000 public chains were excluded, along with about five repertoires with anomalous nucleotide sharing. In its TCRdb copy, this immuneACCESS table keeps in-frame sequences only and misses some clones. Where compared with another copy, unresolved V genes explain less than half of these, and the others have no known cause. V and J calls and clone size come straight from that table; D and trimming were deduced from the DNA. The sample table shows over 95,000 clones, and 70% to 80% are seen once. Approximately 2% of the sample goes to the ten largest clones.

The paper as a whole reports these results and caveats: A further reported finding was that TCR beta sequences accurately predicted the HLA-A and HLA-B alleles for most subjects in the first cohort. Because HLA typing was unavailable for some donors at each locus, only the typed subset was used in association tests. In the study, approximately 160 TCR beta chains were listed as associated with cytomegalovirus. According to the authors, the approach could potentially be generalized to other disease states and immunological phenotypes. According to a later analysis, most CMV-associated TCR beta chains appeared to be HLA-restricted, and the HLA associations seemed to be driven largely by CMV exposure. A later analysis found that HLA-associated TCR beta chains were more clonally expanded and had lower generation probabilities than equally common non-associated chains. Most TCR sequences were observed very rarely across donors, whereas some public TCRs were present in many individuals. According to a later analysis, parvovirus B19, influenza, CMV and Epstein-Barr virus appeared linked to several top co-occurrence clusters. A cluster of highly shared sequence variants was judged likely to represent a technical artifact of the sequencing pipeline. When HLA alleles, especially DR and DQ, strongly co-occurred, TCR associations were difficult to assign to individual alleles. The cohort was sequenced for TCR beta chains only, and without alpha or paired-chain data the features that could be detected were limited. In a later genetic analysis, a missense DCLRE1C variant was associated with V-gene and J-gene trimming of TCR beta chains, and the association was replicated in an independent cohort. Linkage disequilibrium might explain the correlated functional status among segregating V segments, but an unknown experimental factor could not be ruled out. The classifier was reported to diagnose cytomegalovirus status with high specificity and sensitivity in both the original and validation cohorts. According to a later analysis, TCR association rates differed among HLA loci, with DRB1 alleles showing the most associated TCRs and HLA-C alleles showing the fewest. In vitro tests confirmed that a few of the cytomegalovirus-associated TCR beta chains recognize cytomegalovirus antigens. At a false discovery rate of 0.05, a later analysis linked approximately 18,000 TCR beta sequences to specific HLA alleles. Because counts were too low, around 18 rarely observed V segments, including chromosome 9 orphons, were left out of the earlier analysis of 587 of the donors. Sequencing depth was assumed to be roughly uniform across donors in the presence/absence analyses, though that assumption may not hold. Some IMGT-functional V segments, including TRBV6-2 and TRBV6-3, could not be told apart with the 87-base-pair reads, so those segments were excluded. Compared with the roughly 670-donor mean, donors in an Asian-associated ancestry cluster had fewer N-insertions in productive TCRs, according to a later genetic analysis. For the cohort, immune exposure information was limited to CMV serostatus. An earlier analysis of 587 of the donors showed that most TCR beta V segments appeared in productive rearrangements either about 87% or about 30% of the time, which broadly matched IMGT annotations.

A remark on this clone: What antigen it recognizes has not been identified. There are no base qualities to consult, and no much larger clone falls within one base.

The sequenced sample was PBMCs. This clonotype was obtained from a human donor in good health. The chain was built from TRBV5-4 and TRBJ1-1; a tentative D call is TRBD1 (6 bases match). The bases are TGTGCCAGCAGCCCGGGGGGGGGCGAGGCTGAAGCTTTCTTT. Its protein is CASSPGGGEAEAFF.